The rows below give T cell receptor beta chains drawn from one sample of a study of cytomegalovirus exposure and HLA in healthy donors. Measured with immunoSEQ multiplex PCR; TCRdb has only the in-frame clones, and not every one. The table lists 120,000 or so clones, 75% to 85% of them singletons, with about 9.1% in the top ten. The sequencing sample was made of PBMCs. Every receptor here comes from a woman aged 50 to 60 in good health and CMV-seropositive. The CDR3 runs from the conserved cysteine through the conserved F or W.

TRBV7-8 CASSLALWEVSSYEQYF
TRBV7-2 CASTPTGLGEYGQFF
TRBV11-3 CASSRGQAPQTQYF
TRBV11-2 CASSLGTRSSGNTIYF
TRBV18 CASSPPSADTQYF
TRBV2 CASSGGGNEKLFF
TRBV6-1 CASSETAYYGYTF
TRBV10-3 CAVQSQGGRGRNEQFF
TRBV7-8 CASSRRLAGHTGELFF
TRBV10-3 CAISPSSPGELFF
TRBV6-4 CASSASTGDLYGYTF
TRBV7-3 CASSRNPSGTSTDTQYF
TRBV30 CAWSVSQGGGYGYTF
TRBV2 CASSEALRSRSYGYTF
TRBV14 CASSQARGLFGNTIYF
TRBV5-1 CASSSGQPTYGYTF
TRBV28 CASSSLGLRNTEAFF
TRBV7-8 CASSPSSRGNTIYF
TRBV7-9 CASSLERNTEAFF
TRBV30 CAWSPQGFAEAFF
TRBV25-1 CASSATFSGQNTGELFF
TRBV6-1 CASSEGGGYTEAFF
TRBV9 CASSVGGQTEAFF
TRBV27 CASSSTGGYSNQPQHF
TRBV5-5 CASSFFWDRGSGNTIYF
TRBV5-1 CASSLTPQETQYF
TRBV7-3 CASSQGSGGADEQYF
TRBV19 CASTNRQMNTEAFF
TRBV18 CASSPQPGQSSGNTIYF
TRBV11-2 CASSLYPTGELFF
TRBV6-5 CASRRGAGRNTEAFF
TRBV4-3 CASSQADRVRCGYTF
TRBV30 CAWSPGTGGLGYTF
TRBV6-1 CASSEATGSGTEAFF
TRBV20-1 CSARSDEQFF
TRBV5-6 CASPVPSGRVRETQYF
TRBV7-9 CASSLYVAFF